This is a list of T cell receptor beta chains from one sample in a study of human T cells and chemical hapten exposure. Each CDR3 protein gets one entry after TCRdb re-called the RACE reads with MiXCR. The table has 50,000 to 80,000 distinct CDR3 sequences, approximately 10% seen once. The material sequenced was whole blood, taken in connection with sensitization to the hapten diphenylcyclopropenone (DPC). The receptors were gathered from a woman aged 25 to 39 with alopecia areata. Some clones in this sample may be carry-over from other donors' samples. Both conserved end residues are part of each CDR3. The D gene is left open where the match is weak. Clone size, where shown, is once, few, many, or a class for clones that have expanded.

TRBV29-1	-	-	TRBJ1-2	CSVAAGDGYTF	TGCAGCGTCGCCGCTGGTGATGGCTACACCTTC
TRBV19	-	many	TRBJ1-6	CASSRRDPGLDSPLHF	TGTGCCAGTAGTAGGAGGGACCCGGGGCTGGATTCACCCCTCCACTTT
TRBV7-2	-	-	TRBJ1-5	CASSLDRAGQPQHF	TGTGCCAGCAGCTTAGACAGAGCGGGTCAGCCCCAGCATTTT
TRBV7-6	-	few	TRBJ2-7	CASSLFTGEGYEQYF	TGTGCCAGCAGCTTGTTTACAGGGGAGGGGTACGAGCAGTACTTC
TRBV29-1	TRBD2	-	TRBJ2-1	CSVESGGNNEQFF	TGCAGCGTTGAGTCGGGAGGCAATAATGAGCAGTTCTTC
TRBV7-3	-	many	TRBJ1-1	CASSLTGTGNTEAFF	TGTGCCAGCAGCTTAACGGGGACGGGGAACACTGAAGCTTTCTTT
TRBV6-2/TRBV6-3	TRBD2	many	TRBJ2-1	CARWQREVHEQFF	TGTGCCAGGTGGCAGCGGGAGGTTCATGAGCAGTTCTTC
TRBV11-3	TRBD2	many	TRBJ2-1	CASSLSSGGAYNEQFF	TGTGCCAGCAGCTTGTCTAGCGGGGGGGCCTACAATGAGCAGTTCTTC
TRBV7-3	TRBD2	many	TRBJ2-2	CASSATSGRGNTGELFF	TGTGCCAGCAGCGCGACTAGCGGGAGGGGCAACACCGGGGAGCTGTTTTTT
TRBV28	TRBD1	-	TRBJ1-5	CASSLSDRDNQPQHF	TGTGCCAGCAGTTTATCGGACAGGGACAATCAGCCCCAGCATTTT
TRBV12-3/TRBV12-4	-	few	TRBJ2-1	CASSFNGASSYNEQFF	TGTGCCAGCAGTTTTAACGGGGCGAGCTCCTACAATGAGCAGTTCTTC
TRBV6-2/TRBV6-3	TRBD1	once	TRBJ1-2	CASRDRDYGYTF	TGTGCCAGCAGGGACAGGGACTATGGCTACACCTTC
TRBV7-3	-	-	TRBJ2-1	CASSNYLGEQFF	TGTGCCAGCAGCAACTATCTGGGTGAGCAGTTCTTC